This T cell receptor (beta chain) was recorded in a study of blood T cell repertoires in COVID-19. With 1 base removed from V and 1 base from J, the gap between germline ends came to 14 bases. There are 16 residues in the CDR3. The germline gives CDR1 MDHEN, CDR2 SYDVKM. The data were produced by immunoSEQ multiplex PCR, yet TCRdb's version contains in-frame clones alone and is incomplete. The sample lists under 65,000 clones, more than 80% occurring once. The clonotype originates from a man aged 55-75 years with acute or convalescent COVID-19. The specimen sequenced was peripheral blood. The chain links TRBV28 to TRBJ2-7; the D gene is possibly TRBD2 (7 bases). The CDR3 region is CASSLLTGGLSYEQYF. DNA of the CDR3: TGTGCCAGCAGTTTATTGACGGGGGGCCTGTCCTACGAGCAGTACTTC.